What follows are 8 T cell receptor beta chains derived from one specimen sequenced in a study of blood T cells in healthy people across ages. The second PCR ran about 6 to 12 cycles with a sample-barcoded 5' primer and J-beta primers. In TCRdb, the 5' RACE reads were re-called with MiXCR into one record per CDR3 protein. The table records 700,000 to 900,000 distinct CDR3 sequences, around 25% of them present only once. The sample was also reused in another study, on T cells of mothers and their children.

Input material: blood. The origin of the receptors is a boy between 10 and 17 years old in good health.

This clonotype was observed a handful of times. This chain connects TRBV5-1 to TRBJ1-2, with D unclear. The length of the CDR3 is 14 residues. The V end was cut by 4 bases, the J end by 0 bases, with 10 bases between. Looked up from germline, CDR1 is SGHRS and CDR2 is YFSETQ. CDR3 sequence (DNA): TGCGCCAGCAGCACAACACCGACTAACTATGGCTACACCTTC. Amino acids: CASSTTPTNYGYTF.

This clonotype was detected only once. The CDR3 end shows no conserved phenylalanine or tryptophan, and so a read error is likely. The chain recombines TRBV12-3 or TRBV12-4 with TRBJ1-1; 8 bases fit TRBD1. The J segment lost 4 bases and the V segment lost 3 bases, leaving 4 bases of the junction unmatched. CDR3 length equals 14 residues. CDR3 nucleotide sequence: TGTGCCAGCAGTTTGAGGCAGGGGGCCACTGAAGCTTTCCTT. Its translation is CASSLRQGATEAFL.

There are a few counts of this clonotype. The chain couples TRBV10-3 to TRBJ2-5; 9 bases agree with TRBD2. The germline V gene encodes CDR1 ENHRY and CDR2 SYGVKD. The V and J ends lost 0 bases and 4 bases, in that order; junction bases with no gene match: 9. The CDR3 sequence is 17 residues long. The CDR3 sequence is CAISESVRRGGGETQYF. Here the CDR3 DNA reads TGTGCCATCAGTGAGTCGGTCCGGCGGGGGGGCGGAGAGACCCAGTACTTC.

This sequence joins TRBV12-3 or TRBV12-4 and TRBJ2-1, with a possible D match to TRBD1 (7 bases). The CDR3 totals 15 residues. The ends were cut back, 5 bases at V and 6 bases at J, with 17 bases in the middle. CDR3 protein: CASSPSGTAGNEQFF. Here the CDR3 DNA reads TGTGCCAGCAGTCCATCCGGGACAGCGGGCAATGAGCAGTTCTTC.

The chain employs TRBV24-1 and TRBJ2-2; D is tentatively TRBD1 or TRBD2 (5 bases each). The CDR3 has 13 amino acids. Deletions cut 5 bases from V and 6 bases from J, with 9 bases between. Germline V gene sequence: CDR1 KGHDR, CDR2 SFDVKD. Here the CDR3 reads CATSGDLSGELFF. CDR3 sequence (DNA): TGTGCCACCAGTGGGGACCTTTCCGGGGAGCTGTTTTTT.

The chain recombines TRBV9 with TRBJ2-1, with 7 nucleotides matching TRBD1. This CDR3 contains 18 residues. Germline values: CDR1 SGDLS, CDR2 YYNGEE. The V gene end was trimmed by 0 bases and the J gene end by 1 base; junction bases not matched to a gene: 10. Here the CDR3 reads CASSVGIGGEGSYNEQFF. DNA for the CDR3: TGTGCCAGCAGCGTAGGGATAGGGGGCGAGGGTTCCTACAATGAGCAGTTCTTC. Looking up the rest from reference TRBV9 and TRBJ2-1 gives the full variable domain: DSGVTQTPKHLITATGQRVTLRCSPRSGDLSVYWYQQSLDQGLQFLIQYYNGEERAKGNILERFSAQQFPDLHSELNLSSLELGDSALYFCASSVGIGGEGSYNEQFFGPGTRLTVL.

The V call is TRBV12-3 or TRBV12-4, the J call TRBJ2-1; 8 positions match TRBD1. The CDR3 contains 13 residues. The ends lost 6 bases at V and 5 bases at J; junction bases unmatched: 3. The CDR3 nucleotides are TGTGCCAGCAGGCGACAGGGGCACAATGAGCAGTTCTTC. As protein: CASRRQGHNEQFF.

The chain joins TRBV5-1 to TRBJ2-7, with TRBD1 matching 7 bases. CDR1 and CDR2 (germline): SGHRS, YFSETQ. Losses at the gene ends were 7 bases for V and 3 bases for J; bases not matched to a gene: 13. The CDR3 spans 15 residues. The CDR3 nucleotides are TGCGCCAGCGTCACCCTACAGGGGTTCCTCTACGAGCAGTACTTC. It translates to CASVTLQGFLYEQYF.